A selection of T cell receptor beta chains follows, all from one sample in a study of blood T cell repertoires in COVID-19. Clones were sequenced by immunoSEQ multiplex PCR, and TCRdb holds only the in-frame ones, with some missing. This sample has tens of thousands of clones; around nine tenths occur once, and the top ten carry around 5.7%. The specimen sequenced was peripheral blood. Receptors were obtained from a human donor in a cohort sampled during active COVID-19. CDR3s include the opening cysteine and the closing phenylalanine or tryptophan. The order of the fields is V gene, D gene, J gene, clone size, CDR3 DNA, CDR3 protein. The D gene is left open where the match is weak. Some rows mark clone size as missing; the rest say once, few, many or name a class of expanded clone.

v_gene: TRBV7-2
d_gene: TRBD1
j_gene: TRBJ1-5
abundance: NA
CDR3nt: TGTGCCAGCAACTTACAGGGGTATAGCAATCAGCCCCAGCATTTT
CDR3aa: CASNLQGYSNQPQHF

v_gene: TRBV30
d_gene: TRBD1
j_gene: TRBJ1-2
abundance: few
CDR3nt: TGTGCCGGACAGGTCCCGAGCTATGGCTACACCTTC
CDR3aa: CAGQVPSYGYTF

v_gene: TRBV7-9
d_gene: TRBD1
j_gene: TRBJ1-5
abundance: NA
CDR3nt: TGTGCCAGCGGACCGGGGACAGGGATTCCCCAGCATTTT
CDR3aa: CASGPGTGIPQHF

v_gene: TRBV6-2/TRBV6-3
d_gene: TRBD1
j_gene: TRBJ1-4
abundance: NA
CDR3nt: TGTGCCAGCAGTTTCCCCGGACAGGGGCTTAATGAAAAACTGTTTTTT
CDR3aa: CASSFPGQGLNEKLFF

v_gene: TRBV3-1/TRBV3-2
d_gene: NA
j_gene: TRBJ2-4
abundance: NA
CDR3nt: TGTGCCAGCAGCCAAGAGGGCGGGATGCTAGCCAAAAACATTCAGTACTTC
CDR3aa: CASSQEGGMLAKNIQYF

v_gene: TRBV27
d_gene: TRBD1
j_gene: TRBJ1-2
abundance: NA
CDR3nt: TGTGCCAGCAGCACAACAGGGGGTAACTATGGCTACACCTTC
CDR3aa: CASSTTGGNYGYTF

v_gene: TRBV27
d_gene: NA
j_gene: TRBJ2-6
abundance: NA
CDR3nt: TGTGCCAGCAAACCTCGACAGATAGTATCCTCTGGGGCCAACGTCCTGACTTTC
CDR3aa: CASKPRQIVSSGANVLTF

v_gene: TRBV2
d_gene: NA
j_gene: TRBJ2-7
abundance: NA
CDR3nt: TGTGCCAGCAGTAATACAGGTAGTAAGACCTACGAGCAGTACTTC
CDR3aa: CASSNTGSKTYEQYF

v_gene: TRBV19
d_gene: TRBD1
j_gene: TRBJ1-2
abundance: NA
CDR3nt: TGTGCCAGTAGTACCGGACAGGGGAGTTATGGCTACACCTTC
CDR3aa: CASSTGQGSYGYTF

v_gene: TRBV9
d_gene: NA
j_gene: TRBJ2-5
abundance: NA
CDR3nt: TGTGCCAGCAGCACCTATTTAGGGGCTGGGGAGACCCAGTACTTC
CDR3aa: CASSTYLGAGETQYF

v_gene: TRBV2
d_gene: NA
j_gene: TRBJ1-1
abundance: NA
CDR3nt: TGTGCCACCACGAGGGGGGGTCCCAACACTGAAGCTTTCTTT
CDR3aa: CATTRGGPNTEAFF

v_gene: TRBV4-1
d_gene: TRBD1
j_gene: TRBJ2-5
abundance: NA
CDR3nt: TGCGCCAGCAGCCAAGTCCCCCGACAGGGGTTGGAGACCCAGTACTTC
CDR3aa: CASSQVPRQGLETQYF

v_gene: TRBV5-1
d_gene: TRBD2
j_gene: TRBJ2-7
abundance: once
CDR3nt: TGCCCCAGCAGCGGGCGGGGGGGCTGGGAGCAGTACTTC
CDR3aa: CPSSGRGGWEQYF

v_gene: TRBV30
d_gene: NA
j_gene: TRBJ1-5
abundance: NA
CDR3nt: TGTGCCTGGTCTGAATACCAGAGCAATCAGCCCCAGCATTTT
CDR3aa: CAWSEYQSNQPQHF

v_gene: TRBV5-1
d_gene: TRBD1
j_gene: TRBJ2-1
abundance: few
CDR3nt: TGCGCCAGCAGCAATACAGGGGTCTCCTACAATGAGCAGTTCTTC
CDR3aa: CASSNTGVSYNEQFF

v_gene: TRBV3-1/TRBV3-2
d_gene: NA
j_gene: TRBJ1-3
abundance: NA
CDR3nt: TGTGCCAGCAGCCAAGATCGGGGTACTGGAAACACCATATATTTT
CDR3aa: CASSQDRGTGNTIYF